This is a list of T cell receptor beta chains from one sample in a study of graft-versus-host responses after intestinal transplantation. The method was immunoSEQ multiplex PCR; TCRdb's version includes in-frame clones alone and lacks a portion of them. The sample contains 90,000 or so clones, around 84% of which appear only once. The antigens for these receptors are not known. The specimen was unstimulated CD4+ T cells sorted from spleen or lymph node cells, collected before intestinal transplant. The receptors were gathered from a human donor who received an intestinal transplant. The CDR3 runs from the conserved cysteine through the conserved F or W. The D gene is left open where the match is weak. Clone size appears in some rows only: once, few, many, or a class for an expanded clone.

J gene	D gene	V gene	clone size	CDR3 DNA	CDR3 protein
TRBJ1-4	TRBD1	TRBV6-1	-	TGTGCCAGCAGCGTCCTCGGGACAGGGGCTGAAAAACTGTTTTTT	CASSVLGTGAEKLFF
TRBJ1-2	TRBD1	TRBV18	-	TGTGCCAGCTCACCACTTCAGGGGGCAGGCTACACCTTC	CASSPLQGAGYTF
TRBJ2-7	TRBD1	TRBV18	-	TGTGCCAGCTCACCAAGGACAGGAGACTACGAGCAGTACTTC	CASSPRTGDYEQYF
TRBJ2-7	-	TRBV28	-	TGTGCCAGCAGTTTTACAGGGTTTGACCCCTACGAGCAGTACTTC	CASSFTGFDPYEQYF
TRBJ2-3	-	TRBV15	-	TGTGCCACCAGCTGGAGGTGGGGTACGCAGTATTTT	CATSWRWGTQYF
TRBJ2-7	-	TRBV2	-	TGTGCCAGCAGTGGACAGGTCTACGAGCAGTACTTC	CASSGQVYEQYF
TRBJ2-3	TRBD2	TRBV11-3	-	TGTGCCAGCAGCTTAACGAGTAGGAGCGGGAGGCTAGATACGCAGTATTTT	CASSLTSRSGRLDTQYF
TRBJ2-3	-	TRBV5-1	-	TGCGCCAGCAGCCCTGAGTCAGATACGCAGTATTTT	CASSPESDTQYF
TRBJ2-7	-	TRBV5-6	-	TGTGCCAGCAGCTCCGCTAGTTACGAGCAGTACTTC	CASSSASYEQYF
TRBJ2-2	-	TRBV6-1	-	TGTGCCAGCAGTGTAACAGCTAACACCGGGGAGCTGTTTTTT	CASSVTANTGELFF
TRBJ1-2	-	TRBV5-4	-	TGTGCCAGCAGCTCGAGGCCAGAATCGGCTGGCTACACCTTC	CASSSRPESAGYTF
TRBJ1-1	-	TRBV5-5	-	TGTGCCAGCAGCTTTGGGGGGGTGAGGACTGAAGCTTTCTTT	CASSFGGVRTEAFF
TRBJ2-1	TRBD2	TRBV2	-	TGTGCCAGCAGGATGGGTAGCGGGGCATACAATGAGCAGTTCTTC	CASRMGSGAYNEQFF
TRBJ1-2	TRBD1	TRBV10-1	-	TGCGCCGGCACGGGACAGGACTATGGCTACACCTTC	CAGTGQDYGYTF
TRBJ2-1	TRBD2	TRBV9	once	TGTGCCAGCAGCTTCCGGGACTATCGGATCGATGAGCAGTTCTTC	CASSFRDYRIDEQFF
TRBJ2-1	-	TRBV6-4	-	TGTGCCAGCAGCCCCCGATGGGAGATGGGGGGCAATGAGCAGTTCTTC	CASSPRWEMGGNEQFF
TRBJ1-4	-	TRBV6-1	-	TGTGCCAGCAGTGAATTGGACAGCGGCAATGAAAAACTGTTTTTT	CASSELDSGNEKLFF
TRBJ2-6	-	TRBV18	-	TGTGCCAGCTCACCCGTAACACAAGTCTCTGGGGCCAACGTCCTGACTTTC	CASSPVTQVSGANVLTF
TRBJ2-2	-	TRBV28	-	TGTGCCAGCAGTTTACGTCCGGCCGGGGAGCTGTTTTTT	CASSLRPAGELFF
TRBJ1-6	-	TRBV6-1	-	TGTGCCAGCAGTACTAATCTTCGGCTAAATTCACCCCTCCACTTT	CASSTNLRLNSPLHF
TRBJ2-5	-	TRBV27	-	TGTGCCAGCAGTTTATCGATCGGCGGCCAAGAGACCCAGTACTTC	CASSLSIGGQETQYF
TRBJ2-1	-	TRBV5-1	few	TGCGCCAGCAGCTTGGCCGGGGTGGGTTACAATGAGCAGTTCTTC	CASSLAGVGYNEQFF
TRBJ1-1	-	TRBV11-2	once	TGTGCCAGCAGCTCTGTAAGGGGGACTGAAGCTTTCTTT	CASSSVRGTEAFF
TRBJ2-7	-	TRBV11-2	once	TGTGCCAGCAGCTCCTGGACTAGCAAACTCAGGGGGTTTTCCTACGAGCAGTACTTC	CASSSWTSKLRGFSYEQYF
TRBJ1-1	-	TRBV7-9	once	TGTGCCAGCAGCTCCTTCACTGAAGCTTTCTTT	CASSSFTEAFF
TRBJ1-5	TRBD1	TRBV10-1	-	TGCGCCAGCACCGATGACAGGGCGTGTAGTCAGCCCCAGCATTTT	CASTDDRACSQPQHF
TRBJ1-2	-	TRBV6-5	few	TGTGCCAGCACCGCAGGGAGGGGGGTACGGGGCTACACCTTC	CASTAGRGVRGYTF
TRBJ2-1	TRBD2	TRBV18	-	TGTGCCAGCTCACCTCCTAGCGGAAACAATGAGCAGTTCTTC	CASSPPSGNNEQFF
TRBJ2-2	-	TRBV2	-	TGTGCCAGCACTAACACCCCCTTCGGGTTCGGGGAGCTGTTTTTT	CASTNTPFGFGELFF
TRBJ1-4	-	TRBV5-1	-	TGCGCCAGCAGCTTGGGACTGAGTGACAATGAAAAACTGTTTTTT	CASSLGLSDNEKLFF
TRBJ2-7	-	TRBV28	-	TGTGCCAGCAGTTTCGCAGGGTTCACGACCGAGCAGTACTTC	CASSFAGFTTEQYF
TRBJ2-7	-	TRBV7-2	-	TGTGCCAGCAGCTACTGGTCCCCCGCCTACGAGCAGTACTTC	CASSYWSPAYEQYF
TRBJ2-1	-	TRBV5-4	-	TGTGCCAGCAACTTGGGGGGGCCTCCAAATTCCTACAATGAGCAGTTCTTC	CASNLGGPPNSYNEQFF
TRBJ2-6	TRBD2	TRBV4-1	-	TGCGCCAGCAGCCAACTCCCGGGAGGTACGACGGGGCGCTCTGGGGCCAACGTCCTGACTTTC	CASSQLPGGTTGRSGANVLTF
TRBJ1-1	-	TRBV7-9	-	TGTGCCAGCAGCTTAGCTTTGGCAGGCTCGAGCACTGAAGCTTTCTTT	CASSLALAGSSTEAFF
TRBJ1-2	-	TRBV9	-	TGTGCCAGCAGCGTCGGGCCAGGCGGGCAGGGCTACACCTTC	CASSVGPGGQGYTF
TRBJ2-1	TRBD2	TRBV27	-	TGTGCCAGCAGTTCTACTCTAGCGGGAGGGATTGAGCAGTTCTTC	CASSSTLAGGIEQFF
TRBJ2-1	TRBD2	TRBV5-1	-	TGCGCCAGCACGGGGACTAGCGGGAACAATGAGCAGTTCTTC	CASTGTSGNNEQFF
TRBJ2-5	TRBD1	TRBV11-3	-	TGTGCCAGCAGCACGACAGGGAAAGAGACCCAGTACTTC	CASSTTGKETQYF
TRBJ1-5	TRBD1	TRBV2	once	TGTGCCAGCAGTGAAGACAGGGGGGTCGGTCAGCCCCAGCATTTT	CASSEDRGVGQPQHF
TRBJ2-1	-	TRBV20-1	once	TGCAGTGCGCGACCGGGAATTGAGCAGTTCTTC	CSARPGIEQFF
TRBJ2-6	-	TRBV7-9	-	TGTGCCAGCCCCCGTGCAGAAGGGGCCAACGTCCTGACTTTC	CASPRAEGANVLTF
TRBJ1-1	TRBD1	TRBV5-5	-	TGTGCCAGCAGCTTGAGGACAGGGGCCACTGAAGCTTTCTTT	CASSLRTGATEAFF
TRBJ2-7	-	TRBV6-5	-	TGTGCCAGCAGTTACGTGACAGGCGGCTACGAGCAGTACTTC	CASSYVTGGYEQYF
TRBJ1-3	-	TRBV2	few	TGTGCCAGCAAGGGAGAACACACCATATATTTT	CASKGEHTIYF
TRBJ1-2	TRBD1	TRBV10-2	-	TGCGCCAGCAGTGGGGCCAGGACAGGATTTGGGGCCTATGGCTACACCTTC	CASSGARTGFGAYGYTF
TRBJ2-3	-	TRBV5-1	-	TGCGCCAGCAGCTCCTCCCCAGGGGCAGATACGCAGTATTTT	CASSSSPGADTQYF
TRBJ1-5	-	TRBV2	-	TGTGCCAGCAGTGAAGGAAACAGGGCTCGGCAGCCCCAGCATTTT	CASSEGNRARQPQHF
TRBJ1-2	TRBD1	TRBV30	few	TGTGCCTGGAGACCGACAGGGGGAGATGGCTACACCTTC	CAWRPTGGDGYTF
TRBJ1-2	-	TRBV7-9	-	TGTGCCAGCAGCTTAAATGAGAAGGGGGATGGCTACACCTTC	CASSLNEKGDGYTF
TRBJ2-7	TRBD2	TRBV14	few	TGTGCCAGCAGCCAACCAGGACTAGCCTACGAGCAGTACTTC	CASSQPGLAYEQYF
TRBJ1-6	TRBD1	TRBV6-6	-	TGTGCCAGCAGTTACGGGGGACAGGGAGGATCACCCCTCCACTTT	CASSYGGQGGSPLHF
TRBJ2-7	TRBD2	TRBV5-5	-	TGTGCCAGCAGCTTGGGGTTAGCGGGAGTTTACGAGCAGTACTTC	CASSLGLAGVYEQYF
TRBJ2-1	TRBD1	TRBV18	-	TGTGCCAGCTCACCAATGGACAGGGGCTCCTACAATGAGCAGTTCTTC	CASSPMDRGSYNEQFF
TRBJ1-2	-	TRBV5-1	-	TGCGCCAGCAGCTTGGGAGTAAGCCATGGCTACACCTTC	CASSLGVSHGYTF
TRBJ2-7	TRBD2	TRBV6-5	-	TGTGCCAGCAAACTTACGGGACTAGCATACGAGCAGTACTTC	CASKLTGLAYEQYF
TRBJ2-7	TRBD2	TRBV6-1	-	TGTGCCACCCTTTCACTAGCGGGGGACGAGCAGTACTTC	CATLSLAGDEQYF
TRBJ1-2	-	TRBV14	few	TGTGCCAGCAGCCAAGTAGGGGCCCATGGCTACACCTTC	CASSQVGAHGYTF
TRBJ2-2	-	TRBV7-3	-	TGTGCCAGCTCTGGAGGCTCGAACACCGGGGAGCTGTTTTTT	CASSGGSNTGELFF